What follows are 14 T cell receptor beta chains derived from one specimen sequenced in a study of Graves' ophthalmopathy and Graves' hyperthyroidism. RNA served as the template for amplifying TCR beta CDR3 regions. Amplification began with first-round RT-PCR using HTBI primers, then second-round multiplex PCR was performed. TCRdb re-derived calls from the multiplex PCR reads in MiXCR, one entry per CDR3 protein. The sample consists of some 410,000 distinct CDR3 sequences, around a fifth of them appearing once. Input material: peripheral blood. All receptors come from a young woman with stable Graves' hyperthyroidism.

CDR3 coding DNA: TGCGCCAGCAGCTTAAGACTAGCGGGTTCAGCCGGGGAGCTGTTTTTT. Its protein is CASSLRLAGSAGELFF. The J gene is TRBJ2-2, the V gene TRBV5-1; 10 nucleotides align to TRBD2. This CDR3 has 16 amino acids. V trimming: 2 bases; J trimming: 6 bases; junction bases outside the gene matches: 7. The germline V gene has CDR1 SGHRS and CDR2 YFSETQ.

This clonotype was seen ten or more times. V usage is TRBV4-1 and J usage is TRBJ2-7; either TRBD1 or TRBD2 may fit D (6 bases each). This CDR3 has 15 residues. Germline V lookup: CDR1 MGHRA, CDR2 YSYEKL. V was trimmed by 1 base and J by 2 bases, leaving 12 bases between them. CDR3 in amino acids: CASSQGRGETYEQYF. Written as DNA, the CDR3 is TGCGCCAGCAGCCAAGGGAGGGGGGAGACCTACGAGCAGTACTTC.

There are many counts of this clonotype. This chain joins TRBV13 and TRBJ1-5; maybe TRBD1 (5 bases). CDR1 is PRHDT and CDR2 is FYEKMQ in the germline V gene (reference sequence). This CDR3 spans 15 amino acids. Between the trimmed V and J ends, which lost 3 bases and 2 bases, there was a span of 11 bases. CDR3 sequence: CASSFGGRGNQPQHF. CDR3 DNA sequence: TGTGCCAGCAGCTTTGGGGGGAGAGGCAATCAGCCCCAGCATTTT.

This clonotype has a count of ten or more. The chain is built from TRBV20-1 and TRBJ2-7; 14 bases fit TRBD2. The junction had 7 bases not matched to a gene; V was cut back by 5 bases and J by 7 bases. The length of the CDR3 is 14 residues. Germline V lookup: CDR1 DFQATT, CDR2 SNEGSKA (reference sequence). CDR3 DNA sequence: TGCAGTGCTGTGCGGGGACTAGCGGGAGAGGAGCAGTACTTC. It yields the protein CSAVRGLAGEEQYF.

This clonotype was counted at least ten times. The genes are TRBV2 and TRBJ1-2; D is undetermined. The germline V gene has CDR1 SNHLY and CDR2 FYNNEI. The CDR3 totals 12 residues. The V end was cut by 7 bases, the J end by 3 bases, with 9 bases between. The CDR3 reads CASTETDYGYTF. In DNA form, the CDR3 reads TGTGCCAGCACGGAGACGGACTATGGCTACACCTTC.

This clonotype has at least ten counts. The genes are TRBV6-2 or TRBV6-3 and TRBJ2-7; D tentatively fits TRBD1 or TRBD2 (5 bases each). Germline CDR1 and CDR2: MNHEY and SVGEGT. The CDR3 covers 14 residues. V was trimmed by 0 bases and J by 12 bases, leaving 18 bases between them. The CDR3 DNA follows: TGTGCCAGCAGTTACTCGAGAGGGGAACACGTCGCGTACTTC. Residues: CASSYSRGEHVAYF.

As DNA, the CDR3 is TGTGCCACTTCCGGGCCGTCCTACGAGCAGTACTTC. It encodes CATSGPSYEQYF. The chain couples TRBV24-1 to TRBJ2-7; D call uncertain. Germline CDR1 KGHDR, CDR2 SFDVKD. The CDR3 totals 12 residues. Trimming took off 10 bases at V and 1 base at J, with 10 bases between the two ends.

With respect to this clonotype: This clone may be a read error of a much larger clone one base away. The V and J genes are TRBV18 and TRBJ2-7, with 11 bases lining up with TRBD2. V shed 0 bases and J 6 bases; nucleotides not matched to a gene: 4. The CDR3 is 15 amino acids. Germline V gene data show CDR1 as KGHSH and CDR2 as LQKENI. CDR3 amino acids: CASSPPGLAVAEQYF. In DNA form, the CDR3 reads TGTGCCAGCTCACCACCGGGACTAGCGGTAGCCGAGCAGTACTTC.

The chain uses TRBV7-2 and TRBJ2-5; D possibly corresponds to TRBD1 (8 bases). V lost 5 bases and J 5 bases, leaving 21 bases between the germline ends. The CDR3 covers 16 residues. Looked up from germline, CDR1 is SGHTA and CDR2 is FQGNSA. Written as DNA, the CDR3 is TGTGCCAGCAGCCCAACAGGGGGGCGGGAGTGGGAGACCCAGTACTTC. Its translation is CASSPTGGREWETQYF.

Points on this clonotype: This may be a read error: a much more frequent sequence differs by one nucleotide. The chain joins TRBV29-1 to TRBJ1-3; TRBD1 is a possible D gene (5 bases). V lost 7 bases and J 2 bases, leaving 15 bases between the germline ends. Germline V lookup: CDR1 SQVTM, CDR2 ANQGSEA. CDR3 length equals 14 residues. The CDR3 nucleotides are TGCAGCGCTAATCCAGGGATTGCTGGAAACACCATATATTTT. Protein product: CSANPGIAGNTIYF.

This clonotype was observed at least ten times. The chain uses TRBV3-1 and TRBJ1-2; TRBD1 is a possible D gene (6 bases). The CDR3 has 15 residues. V gave up 0 bases and J gave up 4 bases, with 12 bases separating them. CDR1 is LGHDT and CDR2 is YNNKEL in the germline V gene (reference sequence). The CDR3 DNA follows: TGTGCCAGCAGCCAAGACAGGGGCTTAAGCTATGGCTACACCTTC. It is translated as CASSQDRGLSYGYTF.

CDR3 bases: TGTGCCAGCAGGGGGACAGTGGGCGGGGAGCTGTTTTTT. Translation: CASRGTVGGELFF. The genes are TRBV12-3 or TRBV12-4 and TRBJ2-2, with 7 nucleotides matching TRBD1. This CDR3 is 13 amino acids long. V shed 6 bases and J 7 bases; nucleotides not matched to a gene: 5.

This clonotype was observed at least ten times. The conserved closing phenylalanine or tryptophan is absent in this CDR3, likely reflecting a read error. The V gene is TRBV4-1, the J gene TRBJ1-6; the match to TRBD1 covers 11 bases. V was clipped by 4 bases and J by 6 bases; unmatched bases: 2. CDR1 is MGHRA, CDR2 YSYEKL, per germline. CDR3 length: 15 residues. CDR3 in amino acids: CASSPGTGGNSPLHL. CDR3 nucleotide sequence: TGCGCCAGCAGCCCGGGGACAGGGGGTAATTCACCCCTCCACCTT.

This clonotype was counted at least ten times. The chain combines TRBV7-3 with TRBJ2-7; D remains ambiguous. This CDR3 has 15 residues. Germline V gene sequence: CDR1 SGHTA, CDR2 FQGTGA. Trimming cost V 5 bases and J 3 bases, with 17 bases left between them. CDR3 nucleotide sequence: TGTGCCAGCAGCCTTAAACCGGTCGATTGCTACGAGCAGTACTTC. It yields the protein CASSLKPVDCYEQYF.